This entry lists 18 T cell receptor beta chains sequenced from one sample in a study of monozygotic twins with inflammatory bowel disease. Using the 5' RACE reads, TCRdb records one entry per CDR3 protein without DNA. The ten most abundant clones cover around 7.6% of a sample with 200,000 to 250,000 distinct CDR3 sequences. Sequenced material: blood. The receptors come from a human donor with ulcerative colitis or Crohn's disease, or a healthy co-twin of an affected twin (not recorded which).

CDR3 amino acids: CASSLAGAGYTYEQYF. The chain carries TRBV5-1 and TRBJ2-7; absent DNA, TCRdb's TRBD1 call cannot be checked. The CDR3 length is 16 residues. The germline CDR1 and CDR2 sequences are SGHRS and YFSETQ.

The CDR3 sequence: CAISPGPYSSYNSPLHF. The V call is TRBV10-3, the J call TRBJ1-6. CDR3 length: 17 amino acids. Germline CDR1 and CDR2: ENHRY and SYGVKD.

The chain's CDR3 is CASSYSMNFGGELFF. V and J are TRBV6-5 and TRBJ2-2. CDR1 MNHEY and CDR2 SVGAGI come from the germline V gene. The CDR3 sequence is 15 residues long.

The rearrangement joins TRBV4-1 to TRBJ1-3; without DNA, the TCRdb call of TRBD1 cannot be checked. The CDR3 length is 17 residues. The germline gives CDR1 MGHRA, CDR2 YSYEKL. The CDR3 protein is CASSQPRTGGIGNTIYF.

This chain uses TRBV20-1 with TRBJ1-1. The CDR3 is 12 amino acids. Looked up from germline, CDR1 is DFQATT and CDR2 is SNEGSKA (reference sequence). CDR3 amino acids: CSARDGPTEAFF.

The chain is built from TRBV5-1 and TRBJ1-1; TCRdb lists TRBD1, though no DNA is available to test this call. The CDR3 covers 15 residues. Looked up from germline, CDR1 is SGHRS and CDR2 is YFSETQ. The CDR3 sequence is CASSLTGDSFPEAFF.

The chain carries TRBV10-3 and TRBJ2-5; lacking DNA, the TRBD2 call made by TCRdb goes unchecked. Germline V lookup: CDR1 ENHRY, CDR2 SYGVKD. This CDR3 region has 13 residues. The CDR3 loop is CAISASGKETQYF.

This chain links TRBV7-2 with TRBJ1-2; there is no DNA to check the TCRdb D call of TRBD1. This CDR3 has 15 amino acids. Germline CDR1 SGHTA, CDR2 FQGNSA. This chain's CDR3 is CASSNRDRSYYGYTF. Looking up the rest from reference TRBV7-2 and TRBJ1-2 gives the full variable domain: GAGVSQSPSNKVTEKGKDVELRCDPISGHTALYWYRQSLGQGLEFLIYFQGNSAPDKSGLPSDRFSAERTGGSVSTLTIQRTQQEDSAVYLCASSNRDRSYYGYTFGSGTRLTVV.

The chain recombines TRBV5-1 with TRBJ1-2. Germline assignment: CDR1 SGHRS and CDR2 YFSETQ. This CDR3 spans 17 amino acids. This chain's CDR3 is CASSPANRALQDYGYTF.

This chain joins TRBV25-1 and TRBJ2-1; TCRdb's assignment of TRBD2 cannot be checked, as there is no DNA. Germline V gene data show CDR1 as MGHDK and CDR2 as SYGVNS. The CDR3 is 17 residues long. CDR3 in amino acids: CASSEPAGGPSYNEQFF.

The chain has TRBV20-1 and TRBJ2-2. There are 14 residues in the CDR3. Germline V gene lookup returns CDR1 DFQATT and CDR2 SNEGSKA (reference sequence). CDR3 sequence reads: CSARGLQNTGELFF.

The chain carries TRBV15 and TRBJ2-5; TCRdb's D call of TRBD1 is untestable without DNA. The germline gives CDR1 LNHNV, CDR2 YYDKDF (reference sequence). The CDR3 loop spans 13 amino acids. This CDR3 is CATSSRGQETQYF.

V is TRBV12-3 or TRBV12-4 and J is TRBJ2-7; the D gene TCRdb calls, TRBD1, cannot be checked with no DNA. This CDR3 region has 14 residues. CDR3 sequence: CASSLRGASHEQYF.

The chain has TRBV6-6 and TRBJ1-1. CDR3 size: 14 residues. Germline values: CDR1 MNHNY, CDR2 SVGAGI (reference sequence). The CDR3 region is CASSYGPRNTEAFF.

The V call is TRBV5-1, the J call TRBJ1-1. The CDR3 consists of 14 residues. Per germline, CDR1 SGHRS and CDR2 YFSETQ. The CDR3 region is CASSLAGQNTEAFF.

The chain links TRBV18 to TRBJ2-2. The CDR3 runs 16 residues. Germline CDR1 and CDR2: KGHSH and LQKENI. The CDR3 spells CASSQGGAANTGELFF. Looking up the rest from reference TRBV18 and TRBJ2-2 gives the full variable domain: NAGVMQNPRHLVRRRGQEARLRCSPMKGHSHVYWYRQLPEEGLKFMVYLQKENIIDESGMPKERFSAEFPKEGPSILRIQQVVRGDSAAYFCASSQGGAANTGELFFGEGSRLTVL.

The chain links TRBV7-8 to TRBJ1-5; TCRdb's D call, TRBD1, is unchecked because there is no DNA. Germline loops: CDR1 SGHVS, CDR2 FQNEAQ. The CDR3 has 15 residues. CDR3 region: CASSLTGQGFQPQHF.

This chain links TRBV20-1 with TRBJ1-2; the TCRdb D gene call, TRBD1, has no DNA to confirm it. The CDR3 loop spans 13 amino acids. Germline loops: CDR1 DFQATT, CDR2 SNEGSKA (reference sequence). CDR3 sequence reads: CSAQDRGNYGYTF.